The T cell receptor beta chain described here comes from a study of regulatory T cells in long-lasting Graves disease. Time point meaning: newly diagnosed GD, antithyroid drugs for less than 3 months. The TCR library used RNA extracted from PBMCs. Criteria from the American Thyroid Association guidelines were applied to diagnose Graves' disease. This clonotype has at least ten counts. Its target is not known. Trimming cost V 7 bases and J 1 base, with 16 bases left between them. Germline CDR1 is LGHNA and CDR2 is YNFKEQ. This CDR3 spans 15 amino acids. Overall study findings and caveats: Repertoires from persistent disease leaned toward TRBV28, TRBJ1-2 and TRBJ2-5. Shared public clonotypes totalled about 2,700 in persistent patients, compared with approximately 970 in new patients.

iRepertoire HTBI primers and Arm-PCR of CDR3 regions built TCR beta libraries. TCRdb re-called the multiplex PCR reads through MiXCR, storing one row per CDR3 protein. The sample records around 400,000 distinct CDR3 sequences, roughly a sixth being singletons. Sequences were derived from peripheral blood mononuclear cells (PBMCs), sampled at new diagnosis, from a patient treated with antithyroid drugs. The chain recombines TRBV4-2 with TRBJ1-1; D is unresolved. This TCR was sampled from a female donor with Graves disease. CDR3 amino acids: CASKSNPNTNTEAFF. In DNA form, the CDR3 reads TGTGCCAGCAAGTCCAACCCGAACACGAACACTGAAGCTTTCTTT.